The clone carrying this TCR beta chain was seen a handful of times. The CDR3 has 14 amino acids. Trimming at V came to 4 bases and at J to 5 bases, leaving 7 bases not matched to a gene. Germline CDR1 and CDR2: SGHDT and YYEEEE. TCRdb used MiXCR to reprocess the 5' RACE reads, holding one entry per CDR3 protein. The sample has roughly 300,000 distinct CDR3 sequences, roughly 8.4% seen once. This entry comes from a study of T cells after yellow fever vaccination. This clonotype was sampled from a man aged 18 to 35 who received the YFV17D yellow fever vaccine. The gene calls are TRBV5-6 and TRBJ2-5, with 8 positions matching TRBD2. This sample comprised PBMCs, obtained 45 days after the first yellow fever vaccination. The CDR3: CASSGTSLGETQYF. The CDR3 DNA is TGTGCCAGCAGCGGGACTAGTCTCGGGGAGACCCAGTACTTC.